This T cell receptor (beta chain) came from a study of T cell responses to AZD1222 COVID-19 vaccine. The CDR3 totals 14 residues. Looked up from germline, CDR1 is SNHLY and CDR2 is FYNNEI. V lost 6 bases, J lost 0 bases, and 11 bases lay in between. Worth noting for this clone: Its cognate antigen is unknown.

Profiling relied on immunoSEQ multiplex PCR, and the TCRdb table lists in-frame clones only, not all of them. The sample lists 85,000 to 95,000 clones; nearly 90% were seen once. Regarding the study as a whole: Regions 160-218 and 743-854 dominated among vaccine-associated CD4 TCRs spanning spike. Baseline serostatus was positive in only a handful of AZD1222 recipients.

This sequence originates from an adult in good health. This rearrangement joins TRBV2 to TRBJ1-2; possible D gene TRBD1, 6 bases. The material sequenced was peripheral blood, taken on day 0 of AZD1222 vaccination. The CDR3 loop is CASSGQGSNYGYTF. CDR3 in DNA: TGTGCCAGCAGCGGGCAGGGGTCTAACTATGGCTACACCTTC.